This T cell receptor (beta chain) was obtained from a study of blood T cell repertoires in COVID-19. The method was immunoSEQ multiplex PCR; TCRdb's version includes in-frame clones alone and lacks a portion of them. The sample consists of roughly 450,000 clones, roughly 88% of them appearing once. The germline gives CDR1 LGHDT, CDR2 YNNKEL (reference sequence). This CDR3 region has 13 residues. Deletions cut 5 bases from V and 0 bases from J, with 7 bases between. The origin of this receptor is a man between 18 and 29 years old who had recovered from COVID-19. The rearrangement links TRBV3-1 (or the pseudogene TRBV3-2) to TRBJ1-1; D call uncertain. Sequencing used PBMCs or T cells enriched from blood (not recorded which). As DNA, the CDR3 is TGTGCCAGCAGCTCAGGCATGAACACTGAAGCTTTCTTT. It codes for CASSSGMNTEAFF.